This TCR beta chain emerged from a study of T cell repertoires in cytomegalovirus infection. The overall study: In public TCR beta signatures, there were indications of both CMV infection and matching HLA type.

As for this clonotype: Its specificity is unknown.

MiXCR was run by TCRdb on the reads, yielding one entry per CDR3 protein. The sample has roughly 230,000 distinct CDR3 sequences, 15% to 20% seen once. V gave up 7 bases and J gave up 6 bases; unmatched junction bases: 9. The CDR3 length is 14 residues. Germline V gene lookup returns CDR1 MNHNY and CDR2 SVGAGI (reference sequence). Study findings and constraints: Dominating the ex vivo response were HLA-C-restricted CMV-specific TCR beta clonotypes.

What was sequenced was CD8+ T cells from PBMCs. The chain uses TRBV6-6 and TRBJ2-7; 10 nucleotides agree with TRBD1. This receptor was identified in a human donor in good health (CMV status not recorded). Some clones in this sample may be carry-over from other donors' samples. CDR3 region: CASTLTGTGAEQYF. The CDR3 coding sequence is TGTGCCAGCACCTTAACCGGGACAGGGGCCGAGCAGTACTTC.